These 31 T cell receptor beta chains were all obtained from the same sample, sequenced in a study of graft-versus-host responses after intestinal transplantation. TCRdb's table, derived via immunoSEQ multiplex PCR, lists solely in-frame clones and lacks some. The table includes tens of thousands of clones, around 83% detected once. For these receptors, no antigen is known. This sample comprised unstimulated CD8+ T cells sorted from spleen or lymph node cells, obtained before intestinal transplant. The receptors derive from a human donor who received an intestinal transplant.

This chain connects TRBV5-1 to TRBJ2-1, with D perhaps TRBD1 or TRBD2 (5 bases each). The CDR3 loop spans 14 amino acids. CDR1 and CDR2 (germline): SGHRS, YFSETQ. V gave up 5 bases and J gave up 2 bases, with 11 bases separating them. Written as DNA, the CDR3 is TGCGCCAGCAGAGGGGACGTGACCTACAATGAGCAGTTCTTC. It translates to CASRGDVTYNEQFF.

The chain carries TRBV5-6 and TRBJ2-7; D call uncertain. The CDR3 consists of 14 residues. With 2 bases removed from V and 3 bases from J, the gap between germline ends came to 12 bases. The germline V gene has CDR1 SGHDT and CDR2 YYEEEE. CDR3 DNA: TGTGCCAGCAGCTTAGAGGACGAAATCTACGAGCAGTACTTC. Amino acid sequence: CASSLEDEIYEQYF.

V usage is TRBV5-6 and J usage is TRBJ1-5; weak D call: TRBD1 (6 bases). The CDR3 is made up of 19 amino acids. The germline V gene has CDR1 SGHDT and CDR2 YYEEEE. Trimming took 0 bases from V and 7 from J, leaving 26 bases between them. The CDR3 sequence is CASSLGDGVGGGGDQPQHF. The DNA for the CDR3 is TGTGCCAGCAGCTTGGGTGATGGGGTCGGGGGCGGAGGTGACCAGCCCCAGCATTTT.

This clone was seen a single time. This chain connects TRBV14 to TRBJ1-2, with D tentatively TRBD1 (5 bases). Germline V gene lookup returns CDR1 SGHDN and CDR2 FVKESK. V was pared by 4 bases and J by 4 bases, with 10 bases between. This CDR3 region has 13 residues. In DNA form, the CDR3 reads TGTGCCAGCAGCCCCTGGACAACCTATGGCTACACCTTC. Its protein is CASSPWTTYGYTF.

This rearrangement joins TRBV12-5 to TRBJ2-1; no reliable D call. Germline values: CDR1 LGHNT, CDR2 FRNRAP. V was pared by 1 base and J by 15 bases, with 10 bases between. There are 11 residues in the CDR3. The chain's CDR3 is CASGLEVPPFF. The CDR3 DNA reads as TGTGCTAGTGGTTTGGAGGTCCCCCCGTTCTTC.

The CDR3 sequence: CASSIGVVFLPSYGEKLFF. The CDR3 DNA is TGTGCCAGTAGTATCGGTGTAGTTTTCCTCCCATCTTACGGGGAAAAACTGTTTTTT. This rearrangement joins TRBV19 to TRBJ1-4; no firm D call. The CDR3 spans 19 residues. Germline V gene lookup returns CDR1 LNHDA and CDR2 SQIVND (reference sequence). V gave up 3 bases and J gave up 8 bases, with 28 bases separating them.

This chain connects TRBV2 to TRBJ1-4, with 9 positions matching TRBD1. Germline values: CDR1 SNHLY, CDR2 FYNNEI. The CDR3 covers 20 residues. V lost 9 bases to trimming and J lost 0 bases; unmatched junction nucleotides: 20. In DNA form, the CDR3 reads TGTGCCAGGGGCACGGGACAGGGCTTTGTTCTGGGAGCAACTAATGAAAAACTGTTTTTT. Amino acids: CARGTGQGFVLGATNEKLFF.

The chain carries TRBV10-3 and TRBJ2-3; 8 bases align to TRBD2. This CDR3 is built from 18 residues. The V gene end was trimmed by 3 bases and the J gene end by 0 bases; junction bases not matched to a gene: 11. Per germline, CDR1 ENHRY and CDR2 SYGVKD. The CDR3 loop reads CAISDPAGGPPSTDTQYF. CDR3 sequence (DNA): TGTGCCATCAGTGACCCTGCGGGGGGCCCACCGAGCACAGATACGCAGTATTTT.

The rearrangement uses TRBV9 and TRBJ1-1, with D perhaps TRBD1 (5 bases). V was cut by 3 bases and J by 4 bases, with 10 bases left in between. Germline-derived CDR1 and CDR2 are SGDLS and YYNGEE. This CDR3 spans 13 amino acids. In DNA form, the CDR3 reads TGTGCCAGCAGCGAGGGCGGGGGCACTGAAGCTTTCTTT. It specifies CASSEGGGTEAFF.

This chain links TRBV18 with TRBJ1-4, with D hard to call. Germline CDR1 reads KGHSH; CDR2 reads LQKENI. The CDR3 is made up of 16 amino acids. Trimming removed 3 bases from V and 5 bases from J, with 16 bases in between. CDR3 amino acids: CASSPLRHATNEKLFF. In DNA, the CDR3 is TGTGCCAGCTCACCCCTAAGACACGCCACAAATGAAAAACTGTTTTTT.

The V call is TRBV19, the J call TRBJ1-2, with D uncertain. The germline gives CDR1 LNHDA, CDR2 SQIVND (reference sequence). This CDR3 has 11 amino acids. V lost 3 bases, J lost 7 bases, and 6 bases lay in between. The CDR3 coding sequence is TGTGCCAGTAGTATGGGAGCTGGCTACACCTTC. Its translation: CASSMGAGYTF. Together with reference TRBV19 and TRBJ1-2, the CDR3 gives the full variable domain: DGGITQSPKYLFRKEGQNVTLSCEQNLNHDAMYWYRQDPGQGLRLIYYSQIVNDFQKGDIAEGYSVSREKKESFPLTVTSAQKNPTAFYLCASSMGAGYTFGSGTRLTVV.

This chain uses TRBV6-5 with TRBJ2-1; possible D gene TRBD1, 5 bases. CDR3 length: 13 amino acids. The V gene lost 4 bases and the J gene lost 6 bases, with 10 bases spanning the gap. Germline V CDR1 and CDR2: MNHEY, SVGAGI. The CDR3 spells CASSWGGPNEQFF. The CDR3 DNA follows: TGTGCCAGCAGTTGGGGCGGCCCCAATGAGCAGTTCTTC.

The gene calls are TRBV7-3 and TRBJ2-2, with D uncertain. CDR1 is SGHTA and CDR2 is FQGTGA in the germline V gene. Trimming removed 6 bases at V and 2 bases at J, with 7 bases between. The CDR3 contains 13 residues. As DNA, the CDR3 is TGTGCCAGCAGTTATACTAACACCGGGGAGCTGTTTTTT. It is translated as CASSYTNTGELFF.

J is TRBJ2-7 and V is TRBV29-1, with a possible D match to TRBD2 (6 bases). Germline V gives CDR1 SQVTM, CDR2 ANQGSEA. V lost 4 bases and J 2 bases, leaving 12 bases between the germline ends. CDR3 length: 13 amino acids. CDR3 in amino acids: CSVVGGRAYEQYF. The DNA for the CDR3 is TGCAGCGTTGTCGGGGGACGGGCCTACGAGCAGTACTTC.

The CDR3 sequence: CASSLAPEGTETQYF. As DNA, the CDR3 is TGTGCCAGCAGTTTAGCACCGGAGGGTACGGAGACCCAGTACTTC. This sequence joins TRBV27 and TRBJ2-5; D is perhaps TRBD2 (6 bases). Trimming removed 2 bases from V and 5 bases from J, with 15 bases in between. Germline-derived CDR1 and CDR2 are MNHEY and SMNVEV (reference sequence). The CDR3 length is 15 residues.

V usage is TRBV27 and J usage is TRBJ2-3; maybe TRBD2 (6 bases). Germline assignment: CDR1 MNHEY and CDR2 SMNVEV (reference sequence). The ends were cut back, 3 bases at V and 1 base at J, with 8 bases in the middle. The CDR3 loop spans 14 amino acids. CDR3: CASSLASGTDTQYF. CDR3 DNA: TGTGCCAGCAGTTTGGCTAGCGGCACAGATACGCAGTATTTT.

The chain has TRBV7-9 and TRBJ2-7; 7 nucleotides match TRBD1. The V and J ends lost 3 bases and 2 bases, in that order; junction bases with no gene match: 4. This CDR3 region has 14 residues. CDR1 and CDR2 (germline): SEHNR, FQNEAQ (reference sequence). In DNA form, the CDR3 reads TGTGCCAGCAGCTTGGAAGGACAGGCCTACGAGCAGTACTTC. As protein: CASSLEGQAYEQYF. The whole variable domain, remainder taken from reference TRBV7-9 and TRBJ2-7, is DTGVSQNPRHKITKRGQNVTFRCDPISEHNRLYWYRQTLGQGPEFLTYFQNEAQLEKSRLLSDRFSAERPKGSFSTLEIQRTEQGDSAMYLCASSLEGQAYEQYFGPGTRLTVT.

The table lists this clone with a count of one. This sequence joins TRBV6-5 and TRBJ2-5; D is perhaps TRBD1 (5 bases). Trimming stripped 2 bases from V and 3 bases from J, with 13 bases between. Germline lookup yields CDR1 MNHEY and CDR2 SVGAGI. CDR3 length equals 15 residues. The DNA for the CDR3 is TGTGCCAGCAGTTACGGGGCAGCCCCAAAAGAGACCCAGTACTTC. Encoded protein: CASSYGAAPKETQYF.

The V and J genes are TRBV4-1 and TRBJ1-4; D ambiguous. The CDR3 consists of 16 residues. V was pared by 0 bases and J by 0 bases, with 8 bases between. Germline CDR1 is MGHRA and CDR2 is YSYEKL. CDR3 protein: CASSQEERTTNEKLFF. CDR3 bases: TGCGCCAGCAGCCAAGAGGAGCGGACAACTAATGAAAAACTGTTTTTT.

The rearrangement joins TRBV11-2 to TRBJ2-5; no clear D gene. The CDR3 covers 12 residues. V gave up 3 bases and J gave up 5 bases, with 7 bases separating them. Germline lookup yields CDR1 SGHAT and CDR2 FQNNGV. The CDR3, as DNA: TGTGCCAGCAGCTTGTTAGGGGAGACCCAGTACTTC. This gives the protein CASSLLGETQYF.

This chain joins TRBV27 and TRBJ1-5; no clear D. CDR3 size: 13 residues. From germline, CDR1 is MNHEY and CDR2 SMNVEV (reference sequence). V was trimmed by 11 bases and J by 3 bases, leaving 14 bases between them. The CDR3 here is CASGRADNQPQHF. The CDR3 DNA is TGTGCCTCTGGGAGGGCCGACAATCAGCCCCAGCATTTT.

V is TRBV20-1 and J is TRBJ2-1, with no clear D. Germline values: CDR1 DFQATT, CDR2 SNEGSKA (reference sequence). V was shortened by 4 bases and J by 10 bases, with 11 bases between the two germline ends. CDR3 length equals 11 residues. This chain's CDR3 is CSATPAAEQFF. In DNA, the CDR3 is TGCAGTGCTACCCCGGCTGCGGAGCAGTTCTTC.

This chain uses TRBV10-2 with TRBJ2-7, with D perhaps being TRBD1 or TRBD2 (6 bases each). This CDR3 has 15 amino acids. Germline assignment: CDR1 WSHSY and CDR2 SAAADI. The germline V and J ends were trimmed by 3 bases and 6 bases, with 18 bases remaining between them. The CDR3 nucleotides read TGCGCCAGCAGTGACGGGGGCGAGGTGACTAGCGAGCAGTACTTC. Amino acids: CASSDGGEVTSEQYF.

The genes are TRBV5-4 and TRBJ2-1; 7 bases map to TRBD2. Per the germline V gene, CDR1 is SGHNT and CDR2 is YYREEE (reference sequence). CDR3 size: 16 residues. Trimming took 0 bases from V and 5 from J; bases not matched to a gene: 8. The CDR3 sequence is CASSLGLAETDNEQFF. CDR3 DNA: TGTGCCAGCAGCTTGGGGCTAGCGGAGACCGACAATGAGCAGTTCTTC.

This clone is a singleton in its sample. V and J are TRBV5-5 and TRBJ2-5; no clear D gene. The CDR3 consists of 11 residues. CDR1 is SGHKS and CDR2 is YYEKEE in the germline V gene (reference sequence). Between the trimmed V and J ends, which lost 5 bases and 5 bases, there was a span of 7 bases. CDR3 DNA sequence: TGTGCCAGCAGATCGACCGAGACCCAGTACTTC. Protein: CASRSTETQYF.

The chain couples TRBV7-9 to TRBJ2-7; D perhaps matches TRBD2 (6 bases). The CDR3 consists of 15 residues. Germline loops: CDR1 SEHNR, CDR2 FQNEAQ (reference sequence). V was pared by 5 bases and J by 0 bases, with 14 bases between. This CDR3 reads CASSPRDSSSYEQYF. CDR3 DNA sequence: TGTGCCAGCAGCCCGAGGGACTCAAGCTCCTACGAGCAGTACTTC.

The chain recombines TRBV12-1 with TRBJ1-2. TRBV12-1 is a recognized pseudogene. This CDR3 spans 16 amino acids. CDR3 sequence (DNA): TGTGCCAGCAGCTTTGATTGCGGGGGGCCATTCTATGGCTACACCTTC. Its translation is CASSFDCGGPFYGYTF.

This chain links TRBV5-6 with TRBJ2-7, with D perhaps TRBD1 (5 bases). The V gene's germline CDR1 is SGHDT and CDR2 YYEEEE. The V end was cut by 3 bases, the J end by 2 bases, with 12 bases between. CDR3 length equals 14 residues. CDR3 residues: CASSYTDSTYEQYF. The CDR3 DNA sequence: TGTGCCAGCAGCTATACTGACAGTACCTACGAGCAGTACTTC.

CDR3 sequence reads: CASSLGGVRWTSGRRDTQYF. As DNA, the CDR3 is TGTGCCAGCAGCTTAGGAGGGGTCCGCTGGACTAGCGGGAGGCGGGATACGCAGTATTTT. The J gene is TRBJ2-3, the V gene TRBV7-6; 14 positions match TRBD2. J gave up 6 bases and V 1 base, and 15 bases lay outside the gene matches. Germline V lookup: CDR1 SGHVS, CDR2 FNYEAQ. The CDR3 consists of 20 residues.

The V call is TRBV6-5, the J call TRBJ1-2, with unresolved D. The V gene lost 0 bases and the J gene lost 2 bases, with 13 bases spanning the gap. Germline V CDR1 and CDR2: MNHEY, SVGAGI. The CDR3 covers 16 residues. This CDR3 reads CASSYSPEGENYGYTF. CDR3 coding DNA: TGTGCCAGCAGTTACTCGCCGGAGGGAGAGAACTATGGCTACACCTTC.

The chain couples TRBV7-3 to TRBJ2-2, with D unresolved. The CDR3 is 13 residues long. The ends were cut back, 1 base at V and 5 bases at J, with 5 bases in the middle. Germline values: CDR1 SGHTA, CDR2 FQGTGA. The CDR3 here is CASSLKGTGELFF. CDR3 nucleotides: TGTGCCAGCAGCTTAAAAGGAACCGGGGAGCTGTTTTTT.